A selection of T cell receptor beta chains follows, all from one sample in a study of blood T cell repertoires in COVID-19. Generated by immunoSEQ multiplex PCR, the TCRdb table keeps only in-frame clones and is missing some. This sample has 250,000 to 350,000 clones; approximately 90% occur once, and the top ten carry approximately 0.84%. The sequencing input was peripheral blood. The receptors derive from a man aged 25-40 years with acute or convalescent COVID-19. CDR3s include the opening cysteine and the closing phenylalanine or tryptophan.

v_gene	j_gene	CDR3aa
TRBV10-3	TRBJ2-3	CAISEASGAADTQYF
TRBV11-2	TRBJ2-1	CASNHPGTSANEQFF
TRBV29-1	TRBJ2-1	CSSLTYNEQFF
TRBV5-5	TRBJ2-5	CASSLGGRAHFSLETQYF
TRBV4-2	TRBJ1-1	CASSTSGTEAFF
TRBV5-1	TRBJ2-2	CASSSLIRTGGTGELFF
TRBV5-6	TRBJ2-5	CASSRTSGLETQYF
TRBV13	TRBJ2-7	CASSLGAGDYEQYF
TRBV18	TRBJ1-6	CASSLRDLLASPLHF
TRBV6-6	TRBJ2-7	CASGGAYEQYF
TRBV7-9	TRBJ1-2	CASSLARGATDNYGYTF
TRBV27	TRBJ1-5	CASKSHQGGNQPQHF
TRBV25-1	TRBJ1-2	CASSESWRGGGNYGYTF
TRBV7-3	TRBJ1-6	CASSTGTANSPLHF
TRBV2	TRBJ2-1	CASHERGGGRNEQFF
TRBV18	TRBJ1-1	CASSPQGADTEAFF
TRBV5-1	TRBJ2-1	CASSLSPAGGGYNEQFF
TRBV5-1	TRBJ2-2	CASSLADTGELFF
TRBV5-5	TRBJ1-5	CASSLGRRANQPQHF
TRBV30	TRBJ2-3	CAWSVERTSGSVDTQYF
TRBV27	TRBJ2-7	CASSSPSGGAGEQYF
TRBV6-5	TRBJ2-7	CASSRDGTSAEQYF
TRBV30	TRBJ2-7	CASHRTSGNEQYF
TRBV27	TRBJ2-7	CASSFIPYLYEQYF
TRBV24-1	TRBJ2-2	CATSDLGQGNTGELFF
TRBV7-3	TRBJ1-2	CASSPGPGGGVSYGYTF
TRBV6-5	TRBJ1-4	CASNFATGHNEKLFF
TRBV9	TRBJ2-3	CASSGVAGGGTDTQYF
TRBV7-6	TRBJ1-6	CASSLVQGYNSPLHF
TRBV6-1	TRBJ1-2	CASSALGTGQFPDGYTF
TRBV6-2/TRBV6-3	TRBJ2-1	CASSTSGGALEQFF